This T cell receptor (beta chain) was sequenced during a study of T cell changes during pregnancy in multiple sclerosis. Only in-frame clones appear in the TCRdb table, and some are missing; sequencing was by immunoSEQ multiplex PCR. The sample contains about 59,000 clones, roughly 94% of which appear only once. The CDR3 length is 17 residues. The ends were cut back, 3 bases at V and 0 bases at J, with 15 bases in the middle. Germline CDR1 MDHEN, CDR2 SYDVKM. The chain uses TRBV28 and TRBJ1-5; D uncertain. This sample comprised CD8+ T cells from peripheral blood mononuclear cells, obtained after pregnancy. The clonotype was recovered from a female donor with multiple sclerosis, enrolled in a pregnancy study. CDR3 sequence (DNA): TGTGCCAGCAGTTTCAGAGGTGGAGTCTATAGCAATCAGCCCCAGCATTTT. It codes for CASSFRGGVYSNQPQHF. The full variable domain, completed using reference TRBV28 and TRBJ1-5, is DVKVTQSSRYLVKRTGEKVFLECVQDMDHENMFWYRQDPGLGLRLIYFSYDVKMKEKGDIPEGYSVSREKKERFSLILESASTNQTSMYLCASSFRGGVYSNQPQHFGDGTRLSIL.